This is a list of T cell receptor beta chains from one sample in a study of blood T cell repertoires in COVID-19. The table came from immunoSEQ multiplex PCR; TCRdb's copy has only in-frame clones and leaves some out. Of 250,000 to 300,000 clones listed, 70% to 90% are singletons. The material sequenced was PBMCs or T cells enriched from blood (not recorded which). The receptors shown here come from a woman aged 55-70 years in a cohort exposed to, infected with or recovered from COVID-19 (not recorded which). Each CDR3 is given with its conserved first and last residue. The order of the fields is V gene, clone size, J gene, D gene, CDR3 protein, CDR3 DNA. A D gene is named only where the DNA matches it firmly. The size field is filled for only some rows; it gives once, few, many or a size class.

V: TRBV7-2
size: -
J: TRBJ2-4
D: -
CDR3: CASSLGLGGNIQYF
DNA: TGTGCCAGCAGCTTAGGACTAGGAGGGAACATTCAGTACTTC

V: TRBV5-1
size: -
J: TRBJ1-3
D: -
CDR3: CASSFWPSGNTIYF
DNA: TGCGCCAGCAGCTTTTGGCCCTCTGGAAACACCATATATTTT

V: TRBV6-1
size: -
J: TRBJ2-1
D: TRBD2
CDR3: CASSAGLANSYNEQFF
DNA: TGTGCCAGCAGTGCGGGACTAGCGAACTCCTACAATGAGCAGTTCTTC

V: TRBV5-6
size: -
J: TRBJ1-5
D: -
CDR3: CASTPALEEQPQHF
DNA: TGTGCCAGCACCCCTGCCCTCGAGGAGCAGCCCCAGCATTTT

V: TRBV24-1
size: once
J: TRBJ2-2
D: -
CDR3: CATSLARLNTGELFF
DNA: TGTGCCACCAGCCTAGCGAGGTTGAACACCGGGGAGCTGTTTTTT

V: TRBV20-1
size: -
J: TRBJ2-1
D: TRBD2
CDR3: CSASNGLASYNEQFF
DNA: TGCAGTGCTAGTAATGGACTAGCGAGCTACAATGAGCAGTTCTTC

V: TRBV5-1
size: -
J: TRBJ1-5
D: -
CDR3: CASRPGHTLNQPQHF
DNA: TGCGCCAGCAGACCGGGACACACATTAAATCAGCCCCAGCATTTT

V: TRBV30
size: once
J: TRBJ2-3
D: -
CDR3: CAWSVLASGIPTDTQYF
DNA: TGTGCCTGGAGCGTTCTGGCCTCGGGAATCCCCACAGATACGCAGTATTTT

V: TRBV29-1
size: -
J: TRBJ1-2
D: TRBD1
CDR3: CSVSTGGYGYTF
DNA: TGCAGCGTATCTACAGGGGGCTATGGCTACACCTTC

V: TRBV2
size: -
J: TRBJ2-7
D: -
CDR3: CASTQQEITYEQYF
DNA: TGTGCCAGCACACAACAGGAGATCACCTACGAGCAGTACTTC

V: TRBV28
size: -
J: TRBJ2-5
D: TRBD1
CDR3: CASSPNLRQGEWETQYF
DNA: TGTGCCAGCAGTCCGAACCTCAGACAGGGGGAATGGGAGACCCAGTACTTC

V: TRBV20-1
size: once
J: TRBJ2-3
D: -
CDR3: CSASEPGDTQYF
DNA: TGCAGTGCTAGTGAACCCGGAGATACGCAGTATTTT

V: TRBV28
size: -
J: TRBJ1-5
D: TRBD1
CDR3: CASRGTGGNQPQHF
DNA: TGTGCCAGCAGGGGGACAGGGGGCAATCAGCCCCAGCATTTT

V: TRBV12-5
size: -
J: TRBJ2-7
D: -
CDR3: CPQGGIEQYF
DNA: TGCCCCCAAGGAGGAATCGAGCAGTACTTC

V: TRBV9
size: -
J: TRBJ1-5
D: -
CDR3: CASSADYSNQPQHF
DNA: TGTGCCAGCAGCGCGGACTATAGCAATCAGCCCCAGCATTTT

V: TRBV11-2
size: -
J: TRBJ2-7
D: TRBD2
CDR3: CASCATSGRTYEQYF
DNA: TGTGCCAGCTGTGCGACTAGCGGCAGAACCTACGAGCAGTACTTC

V: TRBV19
size: -
J: TRBJ2-4
D: -
CDR3: CASSIKQGGKNIQYF
DNA: TGTGCCAGTAGTATAAAACAGGGTGGCAAAAACATTCAGTACTTC

V: TRBV4-1
size: -
J: TRBJ2-5
D: TRBD2
CDR3: CASSRRTSGRETQYF
DNA: TGCGCCAGCAGCCGTCGGACTAGCGGGAGGGAGACCCAGTACTTC

V: TRBV7-2
size: -
J: TRBJ2-7
D: TRBD2
CDR3: CASKLSGGGRTSYEQYF
DNA: TGTGCCAGCAAACTTAGCGGGGGCGGGCGGACCTCCTACGAGCAGTACTTC

V: TRBV7-2
size: -
J: TRBJ1-1
D: TRBD1
CDR3: CASSAIQGGTEAFF
DNA: TGTGCCAGCAGCGCCATACAGGGGGGAACTGAAGCTTTCTTT

V: TRBV11-2
size: -
J: TRBJ2-7
D: -
CDR3: CASSLGLDLWEQYF
DNA: TGTGCCAGCAGCTTAGGACTAGACCTCTGGGAGCAGTACTTC

V: TRBV30
size: -
J: TRBJ1-5
D: -
CDR3: CAWDEGANQPQHF
DNA: TGTGCCTGGGATGAAGGGGCAAATCAGCCCCAGCATTTT

V: TRBV7-6
size: -
J: TRBJ2-7
D: TRBD2
CDR3: CASSLASGGVEQYF
DNA: TGTGCCAGCAGCTTAGCCTCGGGGGGGGTCGAGCAGTACTTC

V: TRBV6-2/TRBV6-3
size: -
J: TRBJ2-7
D: TRBD1
CDR3: CASSYSGTGHYEQYF
DNA: TGTGCCAGCAGTTACAGCGGGACAGGGCATTACGAGCAGTACTTC

V: TRBV28
size: -
J: TRBJ2-7
D: TRBD1
CDR3: CASSYRDRRYEQYF
DNA: TGTGCCAGCAGTTACCGGGACAGGCGGTACGAGCAGTACTTC

V: TRBV2
size: -
J: TRBJ2-1
D: -
CDR3: CASSEGRGGEQFF
DNA: TGTGCCAGCAGTGAGGGCAGGGGCGGTGAGCAGTTCTTC

V: TRBV24-1
size: -
J: TRBJ2-3
D: TRBD2
CDR3: CATSTSGSPTDTQYF
DNA: TGTGCCACCAGTACTAGCGGGAGTCCCACAGATACGCAGTATTTT

V: TRBV21-1
size: once
J: TRBJ2-1
D: -
CDR3: CARGEAASSYNEQFF
DNA: TGTGCCAGGGGGGAGGCAGCCAGCTCCTACAATGAGCAGTTCTTC

V: TRBV9
size: -
J: TRBJ1-3
D: -
CDR3: CASSVEEGTLSGNTIYF
DNA: TGTGCCAGCAGCGTAGAGGAGGGAACCCTCTCTGGAAACACCATATATTTT

V: TRBV11-2
size: -
J: TRBJ1-2
D: -
CDR3: CASSLSGVGGYTF
DNA: TGTGCCAGCAGCTTATCAGGGGTGGGTGGCTACACCTTC

V: TRBV19
size: -
J: TRBJ1-2
D: TRBD1
CDR3: CASSAVQGAGYGYTF
DNA: TGTGCCAGTAGTGCCGTACAGGGGGCAGGCTATGGCTACACCTTC

V: TRBV28
size: few
J: TRBJ2-7
D: TRBD2
CDR3: CASSRTSGSYEQYF
DNA: TGTGCCAGCAGTAGGACTAGCGGGAGTTACGAGCAGTACTTC

V: TRBV7-9
size: -
J: TRBJ2-2
D: -
CDR3: CASSLGFGHQTGELFF
DNA: TGTGCCAGCAGCTTAGGGTTTGGACACCAAACCGGGGAGCTGTTTTTT

V: TRBV28
size: -
J: TRBJ1-5
D: TRBD1
CDR3: CASRLTGVSNQPQHF
DNA: TGTGCCAGCAGATTGACAGGGGTCAGCAATCAGCCCCAGCATTTT

V: TRBV3-1/TRBV3-2
size: -
J: TRBJ1-1
D: TRBD1
CDR3: CASSRTGGTEAFF
DNA: TGTGCCAGCAGCCGGACAGGGGGGACTGAAGCTTTCTTT

V: TRBV11-2
size: -
J: TRBJ2-3
D: TRBD2
CDR3: CASSLDRGRVAVTDTQYF
DNA: TGTGCCAGCAGCTTAGATCGGGGGAGGGTAGCGGTCACAGATACGCAGTATTTT

V: TRBV27
size: -
J: TRBJ2-7
D: -
CDR3: CASSLSIQDYEQYF
DNA: TGTGCCAGCAGTTTATCAATCCAGGACTACGAGCAGTACTTC

V: TRBV2
size: -
J: TRBJ1-1
D: -
CDR3: CASSEKERNTEAFF
DNA: TGTGCCAGCAGTGAAAAGGAGAGAAACACTGAAGCTTTCTTT

V: TRBV18
size: -
J: TRBJ1-5
D: TRBD1
CDR3: CASSPQGQSQPQHF
DNA: TGTGCCAGCTCACCACAGGGACAGAGTCAGCCCCAGCATTTT

V: TRBV6-6
size: -
J: TRBJ2-7
D: TRBD2
CDR3: CASSSPRAAGTYEQYF
DNA: TGTGCCAGCAGTTCACCTCGGGCAGCGGGAACCTACGAGCAGTACTTC

V: TRBV28
size: once
J: TRBJ1-2
D: TRBD1
CDR3: CASSLVQGNYGYTF
DNA: TGTGCCAGCAGTTTGGTACAGGGGAACTATGGCTACACCTTC

V: TRBV4-1
size: -
J: TRBJ1-5
D: -
CDR3: CASSHGQYSNQPQHF
DNA: TGCGCCAGCAGCCACGGACAGTATAGCAATCAGCCCCAGCATTTT